This T cell receptor beta chain was sequenced during a study of T cells in Graves' hyperthyroidism and ophthalmopathy. This clonotype came up many times. Researchers amplified the TCR beta CDR3 regions from RNA transcripts. In the first-round RT-PCR of the TCR CDR3, the HTBI primer set was used. MiXCR, applied by TCRdb to the multiplex PCR reads, yields one record per CDR3 protein. This table holds over 700,000 distinct CDR3 sequences, roughly a third found once. Germline CDR1 reads DFQATT; CDR2 reads SNEGSKA (reference sequence). This CDR3 spans 12 amino acids. V lost 4 bases, J lost 2 bases, and 9 bases lay in between.

V gene TRBV20-1 combines with J gene TRBJ2-7; either TRBD1 or TRBD2 may supply D (5 bases each). Sequencing was done on a sample of blood. The source is a woman aged 40-49 years with Graves' hyperthyroidism. For the CDR3, the DNA is TGCAGTGCTATCGGGGCAACCTACGAGCAGTACTTC. It specifies CSAIGATYEQYF.